The rows below give T cell receptor beta chains drawn from one sample of a study of blood T cell repertoires in COVID-19. Clones were sequenced by immunoSEQ multiplex PCR, and TCRdb holds only the in-frame ones, with some missing. The sample has about 270,000 clones; 88% are singletons. The material sequenced was peripheral blood. All receptors come from a man in his sixties who had recovered from COVID-19. Both conserved end residues are part of each CDR3. D genes are given only for firm matches. Part of the rows lack a size; the others show once, few, many or a class for expanded clones.

clone_size: NA
j_call: TRBJ2-1
d_call: TRBD2
v_call: TRBV9
cdr3_aa: CASSAGLAGYNEQFF
cdr3_nt: TGTGCCAGCAGCGCAGGACTAGCGGGATACAATGAGCAGTTCTTC

clone_size: NA
j_call: TRBJ1-2
d_call: TRBD1
v_call: TRBV29-1
cdr3_aa: CSVEVQGAGYGYTF
cdr3_nt: TGCAGCGTTGAAGTACAGGGGGCTGGGTATGGCTACACCTTC

clone_size: once
j_call: TRBJ2-7
d_call: TRBD2
v_call: TRBV2
cdr3_aa: CASSGEGYEQYF
cdr3_nt: TGTGCCAGCAGTGGGGAGGGCTACGAGCAGTACTTC

clone_size: NA
j_call: TRBJ1-2
d_call: NA
v_call: TRBV18
cdr3_aa: CASSSTANYGYTF
cdr3_nt: TGTGCCAGCTCATCCACAGCTAACTATGGCTACACCTTC

clone_size: once
j_call: TRBJ2-7
d_call: NA
v_call: TRBV18
cdr3_aa: CASSQSQRETTSSYEQYF
cdr3_nt: TGTGCCAGCTCACAGTCCCAACGAGAGACAACCTCCTCCTACGAGCAGTACTTC

clone_size: NA
j_call: TRBJ2-5
d_call: TRBD2
v_call: TRBV7-8
cdr3_aa: CASSLAGTSGVETQYF
cdr3_nt: TGTGCCAGCAGCTTAGCGGGTACTAGCGGGGTTGAGACCCAGTACTTC

clone_size: NA
j_call: TRBJ1-6
d_call: NA
v_call: TRBV5-6
cdr3_aa: CASSFRESSYNSPLHF
cdr3_nt: TGTGCCAGCAGCTTTAGGGAGAGCTCCTATAATTCACCCCTCCACTTT

clone_size: NA
j_call: TRBJ1-2
d_call: TRBD1
v_call: TRBV5-4
cdr3_aa: CASSLLTGGHYGYTF
cdr3_nt: TGTGCCAGCAGCTTGCTGACAGGGGGCCACTATGGCTACACCTTC

clone_size: NA
j_call: TRBJ1-2
d_call: NA
v_call: TRBV6-6
cdr3_aa: CASSYRQRDYGYTF
cdr3_nt: TGTGCCAGCAGTTACAGACAGAGAGACTATGGCTACACCTTC

clone_size: NA
j_call: TRBJ1-4
d_call: TRBD1
v_call: TRBV6-5
cdr3_aa: CASSYAGGREKLFF
cdr3_nt: TGTGCCAGCAGTTACGCAGGGGGCCGGGAAAAACTGTTTTTT

clone_size: few
j_call: TRBJ1-2
d_call: TRBD1
v_call: TRBV6-5
cdr3_aa: CASKDRGLYYGYTF
cdr3_nt: TGTGCCAGCAAGGACAGGGGGCTTTACTATGGCTACACCTTC

clone_size: NA
j_call: TRBJ1-2
d_call: NA
v_call: TRBV19
cdr3_aa: CASSRTDIVHGYTF
cdr3_nt: TGTGCCAGTAGTAGAACGGACATAGTCCATGGCTACACCTTC

clone_size: NA
j_call: TRBJ1-1
d_call: NA
v_call: TRBV27
cdr3_aa: CASSQNRDATEAFF
cdr3_nt: TGTGCCAGCAGCCAAAACAGGGATGCCACTGAAGCTTTCTTT

clone_size: NA
j_call: TRBJ2-5
d_call: TRBD2
v_call: TRBV27
cdr3_aa: CASSLSLAGVRETQYF
cdr3_nt: TGTGCCAGCAGTTTATCCCTAGCGGGGGTTCGAGAGACCCAGTACTTC

clone_size: NA
j_call: TRBJ1-2
d_call: TRBD1
v_call: TRBV7-9
cdr3_aa: CASSLSGQDGSYGYTF
cdr3_nt: TGTGCCAGCAGCTTATCGGGACAGGACGGATCATATGGCTACACCTTC

clone_size: NA
j_call: TRBJ2-2
d_call: NA
v_call: TRBV5-6
cdr3_aa: CASSLTGPGELFF
cdr3_nt: TGTGCCAGCAGCTTGACAGGGCCCGGGGAGCTGTTTTTT

clone_size: few
j_call: TRBJ2-1
d_call: NA
v_call: TRBV7-9
cdr3_aa: CASSQSGTTVNEQFF
cdr3_nt: TGTGCCAGCAGCCAATCCGGGACAACGGTCAATGAGCAGTTCTTC

clone_size: NA
j_call: TRBJ1-1
d_call: NA
v_call: TRBV19
cdr3_aa: CASSIDRGGTEAFF
cdr3_nt: TGTGCCAGTAGTATAGATCGGGGAGGAACTGAAGCTTTCTTT

clone_size: NA
j_call: TRBJ2-3
d_call: TRBD2
v_call: TRBV19
cdr3_aa: CASSTLKRGGRTDTQYF
cdr3_nt: TGTGCCAGTAGTACCCTCAAGCGGGGGGGCCGCACAGATACGCAGTATTTT

clone_size: NA
j_call: TRBJ2-2
d_call: NA
v_call: TRBV11-3
cdr3_aa: CASSETVANTGELFF
cdr3_nt: TGTGCCAGCAGCGAAACAGTGGCGAACACCGGGGAGCTGTTTTTT

clone_size: NA
j_call: TRBJ2-1
d_call: TRBD2
v_call: TRBV5-1
cdr3_aa: CASSLTSRGGSYNEQFF
cdr3_nt: TGCGCCAGCAGCTTGACCTCTCGCGGGGGGTCCTACAATGAGCAGTTCTTC

clone_size: few
j_call: TRBJ2-7
d_call: TRBD1
v_call: TRBV11-2
cdr3_aa: CASSLGQTGQYF
cdr3_nt: TGTGCCAGCAGCTTGGGACAGACAGGGCAGTACTTC

clone_size: NA
j_call: TRBJ1-5
d_call: TRBD1
v_call: TRBV19
cdr3_aa: CASSRGLLDRGEPQHF
cdr3_nt: TGTGCCAGTAGTAGGGGGCTCCTCGACAGGGGGGAGCCCCAGCATTTT

clone_size: NA
j_call: TRBJ1-1
d_call: NA
v_call: TRBV3-1/TRBV3-2
cdr3_aa: CASSQKSNTEAFF
cdr3_nt: TGTGCCAGCAGCCAAAAAAGCAACACTGAAGCTTTCTTT

clone_size: NA
j_call: TRBJ2-5
d_call: TRBD1
v_call: TRBV6-6
cdr3_aa: CASSYPLDRSTETQYF
cdr3_nt: TGTGCCAGCAGTTACCCCCTGGACAGGTCTACAGAGACCCAGTACTTC

clone_size: NA
j_call: TRBJ1-3
d_call: NA
v_call: TRBV7-9
cdr3_aa: CASSLAEGTTIYF
cdr3_nt: TGTGCCAGCAGCTTGGCAGAGGGAACCACCATATATTTT

clone_size: NA
j_call: TRBJ1-2
d_call: NA
v_call: TRBV5-6
cdr3_aa: CASRSGHNYGYTF
cdr3_nt: TGTGCCAGCAGGTCGGGACATAACTATGGCTACACCTTC

clone_size: NA
j_call: TRBJ2-5
d_call: TRBD1
v_call: TRBV30
cdr3_aa: CAWGQGARVEETQYF
cdr3_nt: TGTGCCTGGGGACAGGGGGCGCGAGTAGAGGAGACCCAGTACTTC

clone_size: NA
j_call: TRBJ2-1
d_call: TRBD2
v_call: TRBV7-9
cdr3_aa: CASSNSGGAHNEQFF
cdr3_nt: TGTGCCAGCAGCAATAGCGGGGGGGCACACAATGAGCAGTTCTTC

clone_size: NA
j_call: TRBJ2-7
d_call: NA
v_call: TRBV2
cdr3_aa: CASSEAGSGAGQYF
cdr3_nt: TGTGCCAGCAGTGAAGCGGGTTCTGGGGCCGGGCAGTACTTC

clone_size: NA
j_call: TRBJ1-4
d_call: NA
v_call: TRBV10-2
cdr3_aa: CASSRDIGTNEKLFF
cdr3_nt: TGCGCCAGCAGTAGGGACATCGGTACCAATGAAAAACTGTTTTTT

clone_size: NA
j_call: TRBJ2-3
d_call: TRBD2
v_call: TRBV7-2
cdr3_aa: CASSFSPGGRKADTQYF
cdr3_nt: TGTGCCAGCAGCTTCTCCCCCGGGGGGAGGAAGGCAGATACGCAGTATTTT

clone_size: once
j_call: TRBJ2-1
d_call: TRBD2
v_call: TRBV4-2
cdr3_aa: CASSQAGTSGYNEQFF
cdr3_nt: TGTGCCAGCAGCCAAGCAGGGACTAGCGGATACAATGAGCAGTTCTTC

clone_size: NA
j_call: TRBJ2-7
d_call: NA
v_call: TRBV5-3
cdr3_aa: CARSFAGAVNEQYF
cdr3_nt: TGTGCCAGAAGCTTCGCAGGGGCGGTGAACGAGCAGTACTTC

clone_size: NA
j_call: TRBJ1-2
d_call: NA
v_call: TRBV6-5
cdr3_aa: CASSYKGTRSYTF
cdr3_nt: TGTGCCAGCAGTTACAAAGGGACTCGGAGCTACACCTTC

clone_size: NA
j_call: TRBJ2-7
d_call: TRBD1
v_call: TRBV19
cdr3_aa: CASSHGQGSPYEQYF
cdr3_nt: TGTGCCAGTAGTCACGGACAGGGGTCCCCCTACGAGCAGTACTTC

clone_size: NA
j_call: TRBJ2-7
d_call: TRBD1
v_call: TRBV5-1
cdr3_aa: CASSTGQGVPYEQYF
cdr3_nt: TGCGCCAGCAGCACGGGACAGGGGGTCCCCTACGAGCAGTACTTC

clone_size: NA
j_call: TRBJ2-2
d_call: NA
v_call: TRBV5-4
cdr3_aa: CASSVVGLGDTGELFF
cdr3_nt: TGTGCCAGCAGCGTGGTCGGCCTAGGAGACACCGGGGAGCTGTTTTTT